This T cell receptor beta chain was captured by sequencing in a study of blood T cell repertoires in COVID-19. Study background: The United States, Italy and Spain were the sources of the acute and convalescent COVID-19 samples. The cDNA or gDNA used as material had been derived from T cells, B-cell-depleted T cells, or PBMCs.

Methods used by the authors: Quantification of nucleated cells was approximated via reference gene primer amplification. Assay used: immunoSEQ multiplex PCR; TCRdb lists only in-frame clones, some missing. Clone size and the V and J calls come from that table; the DNA yielded D and trimming. Here the sample spans 150,000 to 180,000 clones, over 75% being singletons. Input material: peripheral blood. The TCR was taken from a woman between 35 and 50 years old with acute or convalescent COVID-19.

CDR3 region: CASSLSRGSYNEQFF. The CDR3 nucleotides read TGTGCCAGCAGCTTAAGTAGGGGCTCCTACAATGAGCAGTTCTTC. This chain uses TRBV7-2 with TRBJ2-1; tentative D call: TRBD1 (5 bases). This CDR3 has 15 amino acids. The V gene lost 2 bases and the J gene lost 0 bases, with 8 bases spanning the gap. Germline V lookup: CDR1 SGHTA, CDR2 FQGNSA.